The 27 T cell receptor beta chains in this list originate from one sample, sequenced in a study of vaccination effects on CD4 cells after COVID-19. The antigens for these receptors are not known. At the end of 9 to 11 days of culture, CD4+ T cells were isolated. The person had a PCR-confirmed SARS-CoV-2 infection during March to December 2020. BNT162b2 vaccine or mRNA-1273 vaccine was given to participants in two doses. Sequencing was performed with immunoSEQ multiplex PCR; in TCRdb, only in-frame clones are kept and a portion is missing. The table has 35,000 to 55,000 clones, 76% seen once; the top ten hold 3% to 4%. The starting material was CD4+ T cells from PBMCs cultured without peptide, obtained after COVID-19 vaccination. Receptors were obtained from a human donor who had a prior SARS-CoV-2 infection.

The V gene is TRBV18, the J gene TRBJ2-7; D is unresolved. The CDR3 is 14 amino acids. The germline V gene has CDR1 KGHSH and CDR2 LQKENI. The V and J ends lost 3 bases and 2 bases respectively, with 11 bases between them. The CDR3 region is CASSPLASAYEQYF. CDR3 sequence (DNA): TGTGCCAGCTCACCCCTCGCCAGCGCCTACGAGCAGTACTTC.

The CDR3 nucleotides read TGCGCCAGCAGCTTGGATCCGGGAGGGGGTAAGACCCAGTACTTC. This encodes CASSLDPGGGKTQYF. The gene calls are TRBV5-1 and TRBJ2-5, with 8 bases identical to TRBD2. V lost 0 bases to trimming and J lost 6 bases; unmatched junction nucleotides: 7. CDR3 size: 15 residues. CDR1 and CDR2 (germline): SGHRS, YFSETQ.

This clone turned up a few times. Here the CDR3 DNA reads TGTGCCAGTAGTATAAAGGGCAGGAGCTCCTATAATTCACCCCTCCACTTT. It is translated as CASSIKGRSSYNSPLHF. This chain uses TRBV19 with TRBJ1-6; no definite D call. In germline, CDR1 is LNHDA, CDR2 SQIVND (reference sequence). The CDR3 is made up of 17 amino acids. With 2 bases removed from V and 0 bases from J, the gap between germline ends came to 11 bases. Based on the CDR3 plus reference TRBV19 and TRBJ1-6, the full variable domain is DGGITQSPKYLFRKEGQNVTLSCEQNLNHDAMYWYRQDPGQGLRLIYYSQIVNDFQKGDIAEGYSVSREKKESFPLTVTSAQKNPTAFYLCASSIKGRSSYNSPLHFGNGTRLTVT.

This clone was detected many times. This sequence joins TRBV19 and TRBJ2-1, with 7 bases fitting TRBD2. There are 17 residues in the CDR3. V trimming: 3 bases; J trimming: 0 bases; junction bases outside the gene matches: 8. In germline, CDR1 is LNHDA, CDR2 SQIVND (reference sequence). The CDR3 sequence is CASSILVGGGSYNEQFF. The CDR3, as DNA: TGTGCCAGTAGTATCTTGGTTGGCGGGGGCTCCTACAATGAGCAGTTCTTC.

This clone has only a few counts. The chain recombines TRBV12-5 with TRBJ1-2; TRBD1 agrees at 7 bases. The CDR3 is made up of 15 amino acids. V lost 1 base, J lost 5 bases, and 7 bases stayed unmatched. CDR1 LGHNT and CDR2 FRNRAP come from the germline V gene. The chain's CDR3 is CASGLADRDRYGYTF. In DNA form, the CDR3 reads TGTGCTAGTGGTTTGGCTGACAGGGACCGTTATGGCTACACCTTC.

J is TRBJ1-6 and V is TRBV10-3, with 8 bases identical to TRBD1. In germline, CDR1 is ENHRY, CDR2 SYGVKD. This CDR3 region has 14 residues. J was trimmed by 7 bases and V by 8 bases; bases with no gene match: 7. CDR3 region: CAIPRTGWNSPLHF. CDR3 sequence (DNA): TGTGCCATCCCCCGGACAGGGTGGAATTCACCCCTCCACTTT.

The chain is built from TRBV9 and TRBJ2-3, with 10 bases that match TRBD2. Germline values: CDR1 SGDLS, CDR2 YYNGEE. The CDR3 has 16 amino acids. V shed 7 bases and J 4 bases; nucleotides not matched to a gene: 12. This CDR3 is CASASGGAAGPDTQYF. In DNA, the CDR3 is TGTGCCAGCGCTAGCGGGGGAGCTGCCGGGCCAGATACGCAGTATTTT.

The chain joins TRBV18 to TRBJ2-5; the D call may be TRBD1 or TRBD2 (5 bases each). With 3 bases removed from V and 2 bases from J, the gap between germline ends came to 19 bases. The germline gives CDR1 KGHSH, CDR2 LQKENI. The CDR3 contains 17 residues. The CDR3 region has the DNA TGTGCCAGCTCACCTTGGGCTCGAAGCGGACAACAAGAGACCCAGTACTTC. Amino acids: CASSPWARSGQQETQYF.

The chain links TRBV11-2 to TRBJ2-1; D is possibly TRBD2 (5 bases). The CDR3 spans 16 residues. The ends were cut back, 3 bases at V and 9 bases at J, with 21 bases in the middle. From germline, CDR1 is SGHAT and CDR2 FQNNGV. Here the CDR3 reads CASSFRSLAPGGEQFF. CDR3 DNA sequence: TGTGCCAGCAGCTTCCGCTCCCTAGCTCCCGGAGGTGAGCAGTTCTTC.

The chain uses TRBV9 and TRBJ2-3; 10 nucleotides agree with TRBD1. The germline gives CDR1 SGDLS, CDR2 YYNGEE. V lost 3 bases and J lost 8; bases outside the gene matches: 9. The CDR3 extends over 15 amino acids. The CDR3 DNA is TGTGCCAGCAGCGCCATGACAGGGGGCGCCGGTACGCAGTATTTT. Residues: CASSAMTGGAGTQYF.

This sequence joins TRBV19 and TRBJ2-3; 7 bases fit TRBD2. The germline gives CDR1 LNHDA, CDR2 SQIVND (reference sequence). The CDR3 has 18 amino acids. V was pared by 3 bases and J by 5 bases, with 17 bases of the junction left unmatched. Written as DNA, the CDR3 is TGTGCCAGTAGTATCCTGGGGCCCGATATCGGGGGGAGAGATACGCAGTATTTT. Its protein is CASSILGPDIGGRDTQYF.

The chain recombines TRBV4-1 with TRBJ1-5; D not resolved. The length of the CDR3 is 18 residues. From germline, CDR1 is MGHRA and CDR2 YSYEKL. Trimming pared 2 bases from V and 2 bases from J, leaving 19 bases between. CDR3 coding DNA: TGCGCCAGCAGCCAACTCCCCCCTAAGGTTGGAGGCAATCAGCCCCAGCATTTT. This encodes CASSQLPPKVGGNQPQHF.

This chain connects TRBV15 to TRBJ2-3; D is perhaps TRBD2 (5 bases). The CDR3 covers 14 residues. The germline V and J ends were trimmed by 6 bases and 1 base, with 11 bases remaining between them. Germline V gene data show CDR1 as LNHNV and CDR2 as YYDKDF (reference sequence). The CDR3 sequence is CATRRALGTDTQYF. DNA for the CDR3: TGTGCCACCAGGCGGGCTCTTGGCACAGATACGCAGTATTTT.

The CDR3 protein is CASSAETSGGASSYNEQFF. DNA for the CDR3: TGTGCCAGCAGCGCAGAGACTAGCGGGGGCGCTAGCTCCTACAATGAGCAGTTCTTC. The chain employs TRBV11-2 and TRBJ2-1; 12 bases agree with TRBD2. Trimming cost V 5 bases and J 0 bases; bases outside gene matches: 11. CDR3 length: 19 amino acids. CDR1 and CDR2 from the germline V gene are SGHAT and FQNNGV.

The chain recombines TRBV27 with TRBJ1-2, with no clear D. Per the germline V gene, CDR1 is MNHEY and CDR2 is SMNVEV (reference sequence). V was trimmed by 2 bases and J by 5 bases, leaving 18 bases between them. The CDR3 loop spans 16 amino acids. In DNA form, the CDR3 reads TGTGCCAGCAGTTTAAGCGGGAGGGCGATCGGATATGGCTACACCTTC. Translating it yields CASSLSGRAIGYGYTF.

The CDR3 spells CASGGAKETQYF. The DNA for the CDR3 is TGTGCCAGCGGGGGGGCAAAAGAGACCCAGTACTTC. V usage is TRBV11-3 and J usage is TRBJ2-5, with a tentative D call TRBD2 (7 bases). Trimming left V 8 bases short and J 3 bases short, with 10 bases between. CDR1 and CDR2 (germline): SGHNT, YENEEA. The CDR3 has 12 residues.

The chain carries TRBV19 and TRBJ1-1, with no clear D. Germline CDR1 and CDR2: LNHDA and SQIVND (reference sequence). The CDR3 is 14 residues long. V lost 5 bases to trimming and J lost 6 bases, with 16 bases between them. Here the CDR3 reads CASSLRAQLAEAFF. The DNA for the CDR3 is TGTGCCAGTAGTTTAAGGGCCCAATTGGCTGAAGCTTTCTTT.

V and J are TRBV7-9 and TRBJ2-5; TRBD1 or TRBD2 may be the D gene (5 bases each). Trimming took off 1 base at V and 12 bases at J, with 12 bases between the two ends. Per the germline V gene, CDR1 is SEHNR and CDR2 is FQNEAQ (reference sequence). CDR3 length: 12 amino acids. This chain's CDR3 is CASSLEGPLKYF. The CDR3, as DNA: TGTGCCAGCAGCTTAGAGGGACCGCTTAAGTACTTC. The entire variable domain, with the rest obtained from reference TRBV7-9 and TRBJ2-5, is as follows: DTGVSQNPRHKITKRGQNVTFRCDPISEHNRLYWYRQTLGQGPEFLTYFQNEAQLEKSRLLSDRFSAERPKGSFSTLEIQRTEQGDSAMYLCASSLEGPLKYFGPGTRLLVL.

This clone was recorded only once. The rearrangement links TRBV2 to TRBJ2-1; D not resolved. This CDR3 contains 11 residues. V was clipped by 3 bases and J by 10 bases, with 7 bases between them. Germline loops: CDR1 SNHLY, CDR2 FYNNEI. The CDR3 region has the DNA TGTGCCAGCAGTGACCCCAGCGAGCAGTTCTTC. Its protein product is CASSDPSEQFF.

The chain recombines TRBV5-8 with TRBJ1-2; D remains unclear. Trimming stripped 4 bases from V and 1 base from J, with 8 bases between. Germline assignment: CDR1 SGHTS and CDR2 YDEGEE. The CDR3 consists of 13 residues. CDR3 in amino acids: CASSRSINYGYTF. In DNA, the CDR3 is TGTGCCAGCAGCCGGAGTATTAACTATGGCTACACCTTC.

A few counts support this clone. The CDR3 DNA sequence: TGTGCCAGCAGCCCATCTGTGGGACAGCTAAACACTGAAGCTTTCTTT. Translated: CASSPSVGQLNTEAFF. This rearrangement joins TRBV7-6 to TRBJ1-1; 7 bases line up with TRBD1. The CDR3 contains 16 residues. The germline gives CDR1 SGHVS, CDR2 FNYEAQ. The ends lost 5 bases at V and 2 bases at J; junction bases unmatched: 11.

This chain connects TRBV18 to TRBJ1-2; D may be TRBD1 (5 bases). Between the trimmed V and J ends, which lost 2 bases and 4 bases, there was a span of 8 bases. The CDR3 runs to 13 residues. Germline V gene data show CDR1 as KGHSH and CDR2 as LQKENI. The DNA for the CDR3 is TGTGCCAGCTCACCAGACAGCTTCTATGGCTACACCTTC. Translated, it gives CASSPDSFYGYTF.

The gene calls are TRBV6-5 and TRBJ1-4; D is undetermined. The germline V gene encodes CDR1 MNHEY and CDR2 SVGAGI. This CDR3 comprises 14 residues. Trimming took 6 bases from V and 5 from J, leaving 13 bases between them. The chain's CDR3 is CASSPDGWNEKLFF. For the CDR3, the DNA is TGTGCCAGCAGCCCGGACGGATGGAATGAAAAACTGTTTTTT.

The rearrangement links TRBV7-2 to TRBJ2-3; a weak D match, TRBD2 (6 bases). Trimming shortened V by 2 bases and J by 5 bases, and 17 bases separated the two germline ends. From germline, CDR1 is SGHTA and CDR2 FQGNSA. The CDR3 extends over 16 amino acids. In nucleotides, the CDR3 is TGTGCCAGCAGCTTACGGGGTAGCGCAGCGGGAGATACGCAGTATTTT. This gives the protein CASSLRGSAAGDTQYF. Full variable domain (rest looked up from reference TRBV7-2 and TRBJ2-3): GAGVSQSPSNKVTEKGKDVELRCDPISGHTALYWYRQSLGQGLEFLIYFQGNSAPDKSGLPSDRFSAERTGGSVSTLTIQRTQQEDSAVYLCASSLRGSAAGDTQYFGPGTRLTVL.

The chain couples TRBV6-4 to TRBJ2-3; unclear D gene. The V end was cut by 2 bases, the J end by 4 bases, with 7 bases between. The CDR3 runs 13 residues. Germline V lookup: CDR1 MRHNA, CDR2 SNTAGT. CDR3 amino acids: CASSDTIADTQYF. In DNA form, the CDR3 reads TGTGCCAGCAGTGACACAATTGCAGATACGCAGTATTTT.

This sequence joins TRBV7-6 and TRBJ1-1; no firm D call. Trimming removed 2 bases from V and 2 bases from J, with 18 bases in between. This CDR3 has 17 residues. The germline V gene has CDR1 SGHVS and CDR2 FNYEAQ. Here the CDR3 reads CASSLSYLKGPNTEAFF. CDR3 in DNA: TGTGCCAGCAGCTTATCGTACTTGAAGGGCCCTAACACTGAAGCTTTCTTT.

CDR3 in DNA: TGCAGTGCTAGTCCGTCGGGGGGCGCAACTGAAGCTTTCTTT. Translated: CSASPSGGATEAFF. The chain is built from TRBV20-1 and TRBJ1-1, with a weak D call TRBD1 (6 bases). From germline, CDR1 is DFQATT and CDR2 SNEGSKA (reference sequence). The V gene lost 3 bases and the J gene lost 5 bases, with 16 bases spanning the gap. CDR3 size: 14 residues.